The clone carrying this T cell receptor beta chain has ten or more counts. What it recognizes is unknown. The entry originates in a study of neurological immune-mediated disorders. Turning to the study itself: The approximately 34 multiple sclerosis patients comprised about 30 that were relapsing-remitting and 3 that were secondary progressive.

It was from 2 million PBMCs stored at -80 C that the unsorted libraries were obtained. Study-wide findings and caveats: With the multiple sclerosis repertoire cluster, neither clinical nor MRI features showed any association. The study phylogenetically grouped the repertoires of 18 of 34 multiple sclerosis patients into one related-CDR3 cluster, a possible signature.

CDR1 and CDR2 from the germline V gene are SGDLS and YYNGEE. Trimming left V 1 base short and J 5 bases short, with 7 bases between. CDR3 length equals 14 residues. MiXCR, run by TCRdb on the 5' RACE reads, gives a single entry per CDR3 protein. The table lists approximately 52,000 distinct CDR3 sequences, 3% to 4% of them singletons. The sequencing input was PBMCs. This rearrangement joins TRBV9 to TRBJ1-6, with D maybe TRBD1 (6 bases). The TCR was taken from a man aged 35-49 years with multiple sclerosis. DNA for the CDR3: TGTGCCAGCAGCGTACAGGGGAATAATTCACCCCTCCACTTT. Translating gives CASSVQGNNSPLHF.